The rows below give T cell receptor beta chains drawn from one sample of a study of cytomegalovirus exposure and HLA in healthy donors. Sequenced by immunoSEQ multiplex PCR; TCRdb stores in-frame clones only, minus some. Among 130,000 to 150,000 clones, 75% to 90% were seen once, and the ten largest hold 4.5%. The sample consisted of PBMCs. The receptor set was obtained from a man aged 35 to 55 in good health and CMV-seronegative. The CDR3 runs from the conserved cysteine through the conserved F or W. A D gene is named only where the DNA matches it firmly. Clone size is given for some rows only: seen once, a few or many times, or a class if the clone is expanded.

abundance	v_gene	j_gene	d_gene	CDR3aa
few	TRBV28	TRBJ1-2	-	CASSLGRSGGQGKDGYTF
once	TRBV6-5	TRBJ2-1	-	CASSYGGGYNEQFF
-	TRBV27	TRBJ2-7	TRBD2	CASSLILSGGYEQYF
-	TRBV15	TRBJ1-6	-	CATSPTESSYNSPLHF
-	TRBV29-1	TRBJ2-2	TRBD1	CSARQGRDTGELFF
-	TRBV19	TRBJ1-2	-	CASRQNYGYTF
-	TRBV7-2	TRBJ1-5	-	CASSLAQFNQPQHF
-	TRBV2	TRBJ1-2	-	CATGQPYGYTF
-	TRBV28	TRBJ2-3	-	CASRRDVADTQYF
-	TRBV29-1	TRBJ2-2	-	CSADRGNTGELFF
-	TRBV5-4	TRBJ1-1	TRBD1	CASSPGTAFEAFF
-	TRBV19	TRBJ2-6	TRBD1	CASSIALGTGDTRANVLTF